These T cell receptor beta chains were read from a single sample in a study of monozygotic twins with inflammatory bowel disease. From its re-call of the 5' RACE reads, TCRdb lists each CDR3 protein once, without DNA. This table holds some 450,000 distinct CDR3 sequences. Source material: blood. These TCRs come from a human donor with ulcerative colitis or Crohn's disease, or a healthy co-twin of an affected twin (not recorded which). CDR3s include the opening cysteine and the closing phenylalanine or tryptophan.

TRBJ2-7	TRBV19	CASSISPAAALYEQYF
TRBJ1-1	TRBV10-3	CAISESPRGPSGENTEAFF
TRBJ2-4	TRBV5-1	CASSPVGGLAAGNIQYF
TRBJ1-2	TRBV20-1	CSARDAQLDLSGYTF
TRBJ2-1	TRBV5-1	CASSLGLAAHNEQFF
TRBJ1-2	TRBV6-5	CASSYSMGRGGYTF
TRBJ2-7	TRBV11-2	CASSPSRIEQYF
TRBJ2-3	TRBV5-1	CASSRANPQDTQYF
TRBJ2-5	TRBV28	CASSFSDGKETQYF
TRBJ2-7	TRBV27	CASSPQTGSYEQYF
TRBJ2-3	TRBV18	CASSPTSTSTDTQYF
TRBJ1-5	TRBV7-9	CASSRGQGNQPQHF
TRBJ2-7	TRBV7-2	CASSLNSGDSYEQYF
TRBJ2-3	TRBV6-1	CASEPEGTHRGGPDTQYF
TRBJ2-7	TRBV5-6	CASSRRGQKLSYEQYF
TRBJ2-2	TRBV3-1	CASSQPSSGLNTGELFF
TRBJ1-5	TRBV5-1	CASSLGGQGNQPQHF
TRBJ1-5	TRBV12-3/TRBV12-4	CASSRGQGGRDQPQHF
TRBJ1-1	TRBV5-1	CASSRQGANTEAFF
TRBJ2-3	TRBV20-1	CSASGQGTDTQYF
TRBJ2-4	TRBV7-8	CASSKRTGLTKNIQYF
TRBJ2-3	TRBV12-3/TRBV12-4	CASGISDTQYF
TRBJ1-2	TRBV30	CAWSFGPGHYGYTF
TRBJ2-7	TRBV20-1	CSARDASGSEEQYF
TRBJ1-1	TRBV7-2	CASSFQGFPEAFF
TRBJ2-3	TRBV29-1	CSSDRGTGTDTQYF
TRBJ2-1	TRBV4-1	CASSQVRGPATEQFF
TRBJ1-1	TRBV7-2	CASSLGQISASAEAFF
TRBJ2-5	TRBV4-2	CASSQTHQDRETQYF
TRBJ2-7	TRBV20-1	CSASIGGQEYF
TRBJ2-1	TRBV11-2	CASSLGGTGGGTYNEQFF
TRBJ1-2	TRBV7-2	CASSLSQVNYGYTF
TRBJ2-1	TRBV12-3/TRBV12-4	CASRPDTHNEQFF